Below are 9 T cell receptor beta chains sequenced from a single sample in a study of OX40 agonist ivuxolimab in advanced cancers. Generated by immunoSEQ multiplex PCR, the TCRdb table keeps only in-frame clones and is missing some. The profile covers about 73,000 clones, with 90% appearing a single time and 0.45% to 0.55% taken by the ten largest. This sample comprised CD4+ or CD8+ T cells sorted from blood, obtained in a trial of the OX40 agonist ivuxolimab. Receptors were obtained from an adult with an advanced solid tumor such as melanoma, head and neck, liver or kidney cancer.

This chain connects TRBV29-1 to TRBJ2-4; the match to TRBD1 covers 7 bases. Trimming cost V 4 bases and J 6 bases; bases outside gene matches: 6. Per germline, CDR1 SQVTM and CDR2 ANQGSEA. This CDR3 region has 13 residues. Written as DNA, the CDR3 is TGCAGCGTTGTAAGACAGGGCGGAAACATTCAGTACTTC. It specifies CSVVRQGGNIQYF.

This chain links TRBV6-5 with TRBJ1-2; maybe TRBD1 (5 bases). CDR3 length: 15 amino acids. Germline CDR1 and CDR2: MNHEY and SVGAGI. V lost 5 bases to trimming and J lost 8 bases, with 21 bases between them. The CDR3 reads CASSLGTGRYKGYTF. The CDR3 coding sequence is TGTGCCAGCAGTCTTGGGACGGGCAGGTATAAAGGCTACACCTTC.

Here the CDR3 reads CASSIDTTSGSHEQYF. The CDR3 coding sequence is TGTGCCAGTAGTATAGATACGACTAGCGGGAGCCACGAGCAGTACTTC. The chain employs TRBV19 and TRBJ2-7; 12 bases are shared with TRBD2. The CDR3 runs 16 residues. Germline V gene data show CDR1 as LNHDA and CDR2 as SQIVND (reference sequence). V lost 0 bases, J lost 5 bases, and 5 bases stayed unmatched. Together with reference TRBV19 and TRBJ2-7, the CDR3 gives the full variable domain: DGGITQSPKYLFRKEGQNVTLSCEQNLNHDAMYWYRQDPGQGLRLIYYSQIVNDFQKGDIAEGYSVSREKKESFPLTVTSAQKNPTAFYLCASSIDTTSGSHEQYFGPGTRLTVT.

The chain has TRBV19 and TRBJ2-3; maybe TRBD2 (5 bases). Germline V gene lookup returns CDR1 LNHDA and CDR2 SQIVND (reference sequence). V dropped 5 bases and J dropped 2 bases, with 14 bases sitting between them. The CDR3 sequence is 15 residues long. CDR3 coding DNA: TGTGCCAGTAGTTCCCGTGAGGGAGTCACAGATACGCAGTATTTT. Translation: CASSSREGVTDTQYF.

V is TRBV7-3 and J is TRBJ2-2, with a weak D call TRBD2 (5 bases). The CDR3 sequence is 15 residues long. CDR1 is SGHTA and CDR2 is FQGTGA in the germline V gene. Trimming shortened V by 0 bases and J by 6 bases, and 11 bases separated the two germline ends. CDR3 in DNA: TGTGCCAGCAGCTTAACGGCACGTAGCGCCGGGGAGCTGTTTTTT. It specifies CASSLTARSAGELFF.

Notes on this clone: The junction does not match germline at one end; this may be a read error. The V call is TRBV6-4, the J call TRBJ2-7; D is perhaps TRBD2 (6 bases). The V gene's germline CDR1 is MRHNA and CDR2 SNTAGT. The CDR3 contains 11 residues. Here the CDR3 DNA reads TGTGCCAGCAGTGAAGGAGGGAGACTTCATTTC. Its translation: CASSEGGRLHF.

This clone occurred once. The genes are TRBV10-1 and TRBJ1-5, with D hard to call. Trimming removed 0 bases at V and 10 bases at J, with 7 bases between. The germline V gene encodes CDR1 WNHNN and CDR2 SYGVQD (reference sequence). The CDR3 has 12 amino acids. CDR3 sequence reads: CASSESSGPQHF. The CDR3 nucleotides are TGCGCCAGCAGTGAGTCGAGTGGCCCCCAGCATTTT.

The chain uses TRBV7-2 and TRBJ2-7, with TRBD2 matching over 8 bases. From germline, CDR1 is SGHTA and CDR2 FQGNSA. V lost 8 bases to trimming and J lost 2 bases; unmatched junction nucleotides: 5. There are 13 residues in the CDR3. The CDR3 region has the DNA TGTGCCAGCGGGCTAGCGGGTCCCTACGAGCAGTACTTC. Translating gives CASGLAGPYEQYF.

This chain uses TRBV15 with TRBJ1-4; D not certain. The CDR3 has 15 amino acids. The ends were cut back, 0 bases at V and 7 bases at J, with 12 bases in the middle. CDR1 and CDR2 (germline): LNHNV, YYDKDF (reference sequence). CDR3 sequence (DNA): TGTGCCACCAGCAGAGATGGAGGGCCTAGTGAAAAACTGTTTTTT. It translates to CATSRDGGPSEKLFF.